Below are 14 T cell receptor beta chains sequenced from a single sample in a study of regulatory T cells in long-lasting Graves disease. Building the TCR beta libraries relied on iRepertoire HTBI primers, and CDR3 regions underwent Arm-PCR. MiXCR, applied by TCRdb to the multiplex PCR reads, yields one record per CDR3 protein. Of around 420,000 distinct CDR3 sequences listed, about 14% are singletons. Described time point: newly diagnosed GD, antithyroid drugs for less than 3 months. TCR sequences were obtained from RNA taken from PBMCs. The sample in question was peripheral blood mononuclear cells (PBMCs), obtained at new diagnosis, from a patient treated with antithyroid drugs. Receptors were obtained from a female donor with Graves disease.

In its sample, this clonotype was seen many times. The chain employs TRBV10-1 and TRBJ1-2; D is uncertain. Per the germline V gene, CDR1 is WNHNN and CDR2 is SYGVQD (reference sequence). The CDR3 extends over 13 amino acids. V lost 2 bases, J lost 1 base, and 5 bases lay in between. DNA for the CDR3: TGCGCCAGCAGTGAGGACCTTAACTATGGCTACACCTTC. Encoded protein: CASSEDLNYGYTF.

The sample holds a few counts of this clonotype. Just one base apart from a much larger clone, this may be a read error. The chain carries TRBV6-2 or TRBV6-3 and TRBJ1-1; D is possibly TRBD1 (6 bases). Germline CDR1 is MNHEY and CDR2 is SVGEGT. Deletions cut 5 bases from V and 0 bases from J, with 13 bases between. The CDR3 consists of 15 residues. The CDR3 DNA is TGTGCCAGCAGTGCAGGGGACCCCATGAACACTGAAGCTTTCTTT. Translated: CASSAGDPMNTEAFF.

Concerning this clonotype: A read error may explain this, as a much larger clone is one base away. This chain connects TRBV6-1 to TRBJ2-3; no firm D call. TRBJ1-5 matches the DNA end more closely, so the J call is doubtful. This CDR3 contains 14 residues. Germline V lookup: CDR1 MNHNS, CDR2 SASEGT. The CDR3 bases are TGTGCCAGCAGTATAGCGGGAGTAGGAGATACGCAGCATTTT. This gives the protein CASSIAGVGDTQHF.

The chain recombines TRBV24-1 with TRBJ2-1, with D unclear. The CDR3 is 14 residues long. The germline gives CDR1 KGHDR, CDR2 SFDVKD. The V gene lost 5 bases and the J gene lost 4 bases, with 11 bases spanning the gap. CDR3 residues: CATSGSTTYNEQFF. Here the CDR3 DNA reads TGTGCCACCAGTGGCTCAACTACGTACAATGAGCAGTTCTTC.

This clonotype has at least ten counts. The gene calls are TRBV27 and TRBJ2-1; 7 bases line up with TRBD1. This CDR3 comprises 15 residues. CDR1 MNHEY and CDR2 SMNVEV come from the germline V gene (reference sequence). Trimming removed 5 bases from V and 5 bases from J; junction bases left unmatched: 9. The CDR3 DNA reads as TGTGCCAGCAGTCTAACCGGGACAGCGAACAATGAGCAGTTCTTC. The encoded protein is CASSLTGTANNEQFF.

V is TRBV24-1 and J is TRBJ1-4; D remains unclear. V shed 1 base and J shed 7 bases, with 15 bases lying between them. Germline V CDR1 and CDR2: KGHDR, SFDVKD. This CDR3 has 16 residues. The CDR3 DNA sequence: TGTGCCACCAGTGATTTCGGGCCCCGACGGGGTGAAAAACTGTTTTTT. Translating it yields CATSDFGPRRGEKLFF.

CDR3 loop: CAIMGSSGLYEQYF. CDR3 nucleotide sequence: TGTGCCATCATGGGCTCTAGCGGGCTCTACGAGCAGTACTTC. The chain joins TRBV10-3 to TRBJ2-7; 8 nucleotides agree with TRBD2. V trimming: 7 bases; J trimming: 3 bases; junction bases outside the gene matches: 8. CDR1 is ENHRY, CDR2 SYGVKD, per germline. The CDR3 covers 14 residues.

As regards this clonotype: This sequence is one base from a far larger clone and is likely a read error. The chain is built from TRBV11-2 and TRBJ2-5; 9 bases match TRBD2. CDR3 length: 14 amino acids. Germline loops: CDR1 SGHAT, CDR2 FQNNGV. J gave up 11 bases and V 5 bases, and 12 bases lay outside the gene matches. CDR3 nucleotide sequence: TGTGCCAGCAGCCACACTAGCGGGTACAATGAGCAGTACTTC. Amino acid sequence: CASSHTSGYNEQYF. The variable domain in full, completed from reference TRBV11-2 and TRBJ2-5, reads EAGVAQSPRYKIIEKRQSVAFWCNPISGHATLYWYQQILGQGPKLLIQFQNNGVVDDSQLPKDRFSAERLKGVDSTLKIQPAKLEDSAVYLCASSHTSGYNEQYFGPGTRLLVL.

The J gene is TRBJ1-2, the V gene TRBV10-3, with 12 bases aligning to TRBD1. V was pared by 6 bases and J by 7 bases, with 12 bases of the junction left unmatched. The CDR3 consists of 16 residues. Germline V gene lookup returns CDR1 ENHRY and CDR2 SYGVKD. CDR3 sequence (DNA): TGTGCCATCAGAGCCGGAGGGGACAGGGGGCACCCTGGCTACACCTTC. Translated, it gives CAIRAGGDRGHPGYTF.

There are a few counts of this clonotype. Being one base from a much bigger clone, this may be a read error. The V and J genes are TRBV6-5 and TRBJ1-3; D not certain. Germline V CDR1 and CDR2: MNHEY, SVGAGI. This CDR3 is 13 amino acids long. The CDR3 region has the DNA TGTGCCAGCAGTTACCAGACTGGAGACACCATATATTTT. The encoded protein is CASSYQTGDTIYF.

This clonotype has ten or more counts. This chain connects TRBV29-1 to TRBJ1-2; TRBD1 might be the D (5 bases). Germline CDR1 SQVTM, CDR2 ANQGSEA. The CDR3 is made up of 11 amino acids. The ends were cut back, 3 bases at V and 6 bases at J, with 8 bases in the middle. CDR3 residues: CSVELRDGYTF. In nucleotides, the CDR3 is TGCAGCGTTGAGCTCAGGGATGGCTACACCTTC.

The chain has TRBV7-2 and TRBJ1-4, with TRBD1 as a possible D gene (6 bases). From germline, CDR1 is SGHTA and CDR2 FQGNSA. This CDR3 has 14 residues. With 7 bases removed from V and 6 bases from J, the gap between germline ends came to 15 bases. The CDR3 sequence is CASTPGELDEKLFF. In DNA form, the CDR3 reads TGTGCCAGCACCCCAGGGGAGCTGGATGAAAAACTGTTTTTT.

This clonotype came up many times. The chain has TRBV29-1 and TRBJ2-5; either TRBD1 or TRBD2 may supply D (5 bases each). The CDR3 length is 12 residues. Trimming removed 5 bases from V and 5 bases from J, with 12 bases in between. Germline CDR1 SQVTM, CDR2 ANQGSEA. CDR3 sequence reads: CSVNRDAETQYF. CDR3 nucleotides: TGCAGCGTTAACCGGGACGCTGAGACCCAGTACTTC. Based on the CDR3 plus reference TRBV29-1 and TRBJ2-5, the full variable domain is SAVISQKPSRDICQRGTSLTIQCQVDSQVTMMFWYRQQPGQSLTLIATANQGSEATYESGFVIDKFPISRPNLTFSTLTVSNMSPEDSSIYLCSVNRDAETQYFGPGTRLLVL.

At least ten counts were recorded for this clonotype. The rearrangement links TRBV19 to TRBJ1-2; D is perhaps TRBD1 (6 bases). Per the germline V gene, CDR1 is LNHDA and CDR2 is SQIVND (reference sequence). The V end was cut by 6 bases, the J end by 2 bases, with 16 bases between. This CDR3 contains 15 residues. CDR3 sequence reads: CASSQQGQLNYGYTF. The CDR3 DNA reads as TGTGCCAGTAGCCAGCAAGGACAGTTAAACTATGGCTACACCTTC.